This T cell receptor beta chain was captured in a study of CD8 T cells in Susac syndrome. CD8+ and CD4+ blood T cells underwent TCR beta sequencing. The control participants were healthy donors, and these controls were matched with respect to both age and sex. Negative magnetic isolation gave CD8+ and CD4+ cells; FACS enriched CD8+ TEMRA. V shed 1 base and J shed 2 bases, with 9 bases lying between them. This CDR3 is built from 15 residues. Reverse transcription of roughly 0.5 to 1 ug RNA was performed with random hexamers. An immunoSEQ multiplex PCR amplified TCR beta CDR3 over 54 Vbeta and 13 Jbeta. TCRdb reprocessed the immunoSEQ multiplex PCR reads via MiXCR and lists one record per CDR3 protein. The sample shows over 95,000 distinct CDR3 sequences, around 90% of them seen only once.

V usage is TRBV12-3 or TRBV12-4 and J usage is TRBJ2-1; weak D call: TRBD2 (5 bases). The receptor was derived from a human donor in good health. The sequenced sample was CD4+ T cells from PBMCs. DNA of the CDR3: TGTGCCAGCAGTTTAGGAGCGGTAACCTACAATGAGCAGTTCTTC. Protein sequence: CASSLGAVTYNEQFF.